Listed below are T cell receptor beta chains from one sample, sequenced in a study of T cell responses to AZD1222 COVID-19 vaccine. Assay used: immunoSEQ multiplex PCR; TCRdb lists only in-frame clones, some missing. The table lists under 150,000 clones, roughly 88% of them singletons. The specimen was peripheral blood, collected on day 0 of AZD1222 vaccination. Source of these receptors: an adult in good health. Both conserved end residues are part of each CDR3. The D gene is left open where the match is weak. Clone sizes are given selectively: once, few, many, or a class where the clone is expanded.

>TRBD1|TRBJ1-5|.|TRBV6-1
CASSEGAGGQPQHF
TGTGCCAGCAGTGAAGGGGCAGGGGGCCAGCCCCAGCATTTT
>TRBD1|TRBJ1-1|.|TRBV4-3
CASSQETSGTGGIDITEAFF
TGCGCCAGCAGCCAAGAGACCTCCGGGACAGGGGGAATAGACATCACTGAAGCTTTCTTT
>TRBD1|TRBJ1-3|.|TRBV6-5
CASGKQGARGNTIYF
TGTGCCAGCGGAAAACAGGGGGCGCGGGGAAACACCATATATTTT
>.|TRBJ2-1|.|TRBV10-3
CAISESGNEQFF
TGTGCCATCAGTGAGTCAGGGAATGAGCAGTTCTTC
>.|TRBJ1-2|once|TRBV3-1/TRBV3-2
CASSQSPLGGQYYGYTF
TGTGCCAGCAGCCAATCCCCTCTGGGGGGGCAATACTATGGCTACACCTTC
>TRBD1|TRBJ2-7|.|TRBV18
CASSPPQRQGFFRQYF
TGTGCCAGCTCACCACCCCAACGACAGGGGTTCTTTCGGCAGTACTTC
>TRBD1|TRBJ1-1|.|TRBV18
CASSPYSGQGEKGTEAFF
TGTGCCAGCTCACCATATTCCGGACAGGGGGAGAAGGGCACTGAAGCTTTCTTT
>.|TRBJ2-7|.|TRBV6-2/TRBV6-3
CASSYGVRYEQYF
TGTGCCAGCAGTTACGGGGTTCGCTACGAGCAGTACTTC
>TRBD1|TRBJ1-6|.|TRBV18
CASSPLPDRSNSPLHF
TGTGCCAGCTCTCCACTGCCGGACAGGTCAAATTCACCCCTCCACTTT
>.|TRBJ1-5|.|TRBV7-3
CASSWASNQPQHF
TGTGCCAGCAGCTGGGCCTCGAATCAGCCCCAGCATTTT
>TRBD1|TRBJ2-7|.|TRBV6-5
CASRSGTGHSEQYF
TGTGCCAGCAGGTCCGGGACAGGGCACTCCGAGCAGTACTTC
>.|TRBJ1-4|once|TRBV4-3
CASSQDSTRGSGEKLFF
TGCGCCAGCAGCCAAGATAGTACGAGAGGGAGCGGTGAAAAACTGTTTTTT
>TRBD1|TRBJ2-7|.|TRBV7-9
CASSLLGQGQGASYEQYF
TGTGCCAGCAGCTTACTGGGGCAGGGACAGGGGGCGTCCTACGAGCAGTACTTC
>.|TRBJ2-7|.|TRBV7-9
CASSFGVDEQYF
TGTGCCAGCAGCTTCGGGGTAGACGAGCAGTACTTC
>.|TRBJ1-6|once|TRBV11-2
CASSLDGVRQLRSPLHF
TGTGCCAGCAGCTTAGATGGGGTGAGACAATTAAGGTCACCCCTCCACTTT
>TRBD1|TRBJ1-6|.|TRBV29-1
CSVASDRENSPLHF
TGCAGCGTTGCATCTGACAGGGAAAATTCACCCCTCCACTTT
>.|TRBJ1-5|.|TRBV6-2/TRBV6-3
CASSYWGNQPQHF
TGTGCCAGCAGTTACTGGGGTAATCAGCCCCAGCATTTT
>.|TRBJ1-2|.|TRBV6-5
CASSYVPGSYGYTF
TGTGCCAGCAGTTACGTTCCGGGGTCCTATGGCTACACCTTC
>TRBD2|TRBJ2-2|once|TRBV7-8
CASTFWGTREGLEELFF
TGTGCCAGCACCTTTTGGGGGACGCGGGAGGGCCTCGAGGAGCTGTTTTTT
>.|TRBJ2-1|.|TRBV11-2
CAGQGDGWKNEQFF
TGTGCCGGGCAAGGGGATGGCTGGAAGAATGAGCAGTTCTTC
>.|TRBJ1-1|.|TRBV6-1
CASSGGGMWGRTEAFF
TGTGCCAGCAGTGGGGGAGGTATGTGGGGGCGCACTGAAGCTTTCTTT
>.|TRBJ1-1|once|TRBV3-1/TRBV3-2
CASSQGRGGKNTEAFF
TGTGCCAGCAGCCAAGGTAGGGGGGGGAAGAACACTGAAGCTTTCTTT
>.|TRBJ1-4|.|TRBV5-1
CASSRDDTNEKLFF
TGCGCCAGCAGCCGGGACGACACTAATGAAAAACTGTTTTTT